A single sample gave rise to the 20 T cell receptor beta chains below, sequenced in a study of blood T cell repertoires in COVID-19. Sequencing was performed with immunoSEQ multiplex PCR; in TCRdb, only in-frame clones are kept and a portion is missing. The sample includes roughly 56,000 clones, around 88% seen only once; the top ten take approximately 15%. The sequenced material came from peripheral blood. These receptors all stem from a human donor in a cohort sampled during active COVID-19.

The rearrangement joins TRBV19 to TRBJ1-2; TRBD1 might be the D (6 bases). The V and J ends lost 6 bases and 4 bases respectively, with 18 bases between them. The CDR3 extends over 15 amino acids. The germline V gene has CDR1 LNHDA and CDR2 SQIVND (reference sequence). The chain's CDR3 is CASSSSDRLLYGYTF. Written as DNA, the CDR3 is TGTGCCAGTAGCTCCTCCGACAGGCTACTCTATGGCTACACCTTC.

This clone has more than one count but fewer than ten. CDR3 bases: TGCGCCAGCAGTTTAGGACAAGGCTATGGCTACACCTTC. Its translation: CASSLGQGYGYTF. The chain joins TRBV10-1 to TRBJ1-2, with D tentatively TRBD1 (5 bases). Germline CDR1 reads WNHNN; CDR2 reads SYGVQD (reference sequence). Trimming pared 5 bases from V and 4 bases from J, leaving 11 bases between. The CDR3 runs to 13 residues.

This clone was counted a single time. The J gene is TRBJ1-2, the V gene TRBV5-1; TRBD1 matches at 9 bases. Trimming cost V 3 bases and J 2 bases; bases outside gene matches: 8. Germline loops: CDR1 SGHRS, CDR2 YFSETQ. The CDR3 runs to 16 residues. CDR3 sequence reads: CASSWGDRARNYGYTF. CDR3 bases: TGCGCCAGCAGCTGGGGGGACAGGGCAAGGAACTATGGCTACACCTTC.

V gene TRBV4-1 combines with J gene TRBJ2-4; 10 nucleotides align to TRBD1. Germline V gene lookup returns CDR1 MGHRA and CDR2 YSYEKL. The V segment lost 3 bases and the J segment 5 bases; nucleotides outside the gene matches: 22. The CDR3 covers 21 residues. CDR3 in amino acids: CASSHLRGTGAPGGEENIQYF. CDR3 nucleotide sequence: TGCGCCAGCAGCCACCTGAGGGGGACAGGGGCGCCCGGGGGTGAAGAAAACATTCAGTACTTC.

This clone was detected only once. In DNA form, the CDR3 reads TGTGCCAGCAGCTACATCGGGAGCAATCAGCCCCAGCATTTT. Encoded protein: CASSYIGSNQPQHF. This chain joins TRBV11-2 and TRBJ1-5; D not certain. Germline V gene lookup returns CDR1 SGHAT and CDR2 FQNNGV. V was shortened by 4 bases and J by 1 base, with 8 bases between the two germline ends. There are 14 residues in the CDR3.

This chain uses TRBV11-2 with TRBJ2-3; weak D call: TRBD1 (6 bases). The CDR3 consists of 14 residues. The germline CDR1 and CDR2 sequences are SGHAT and FQNNGV. V was pared by 4 bases and J by 2 bases, with 10 bases between. CDR3 nucleotide sequence: TGTGCCAGCAGCTCAGGGGTGGTCACAGATACGCAGTATTTT. Amino acids: CASSSGVVTDTQYF.

This CDR3 is CASSLSGLAAYEQYF. As DNA, the CDR3 is TGTGCCAGCAGCTTATCGGGACTAGCGGCATACGAGCAGTACTTC. This chain connects TRBV7-9 to TRBJ2-7, with TRBD2 matching over 11 bases. Trimming at V came to 2 bases and at J to 4 bases, leaving 4 bases not matched to a gene. CDR3 length: 15 amino acids. CDR1 and CDR2 (germline): SEHNR, FQNEAQ (reference sequence).

The chain recombines TRBV28 with TRBJ2-5; 7 bases map to TRBD2. Germline V lookup: CDR1 MDHEN, CDR2 SYDVKM. J was trimmed by 2 bases and V by 4 bases; bases with no gene match: 13. There are 17 residues in the CDR3. CDR3 loop: CASSYSWSSGMQETQYF. The DNA of the CDR3 is TGTGCCAGCAGTTATTCTTGGTCTAGCGGTATGCAAGAGACCCAGTACTTC.

This clone was seen only a few times. The DNA for the CDR3 is TGCAGTGCTAGTTCTGGGAGAATCGGCGAGCAGTACTTC. Translating gives CSASSGRIGEQYF. This chain joins TRBV20-1 and TRBJ2-7; D possibly corresponds to TRBD2 (5 bases). CDR3 length: 13 residues. Trimming took off 3 bases at V and 6 bases at J, with 15 bases between the two ends. CDR1 DFQATT and CDR2 SNEGSKA come from the germline V gene (reference sequence).

V and J are TRBV12-3 or TRBV12-4 and TRBJ1-2; TRBD1 might be the D (5 bases). CDR3 size: 12 residues. With 6 bases removed from V and 0 bases from J, the gap between germline ends came to 5 bases. The CDR3: CASSRANYGYTF. For the CDR3, the DNA is TGTGCCAGCAGCAGGGCTAACTATGGCTACACCTTC.

The rearrangement links TRBV30 to TRBJ2-3; a weak D match, TRBD1 (5 bases). CDR3 size: 12 residues. From germline, CDR1 is GTSNPN and CDR2 SVGIG (reference sequence). Between the trimmed V and J ends, which lost 4 bases and 0 bases, there was a span of 5 bases. As DNA, the CDR3 is TGTGCCTGGACAGGGAGCACAGATACGCAGTATTTT. Amino acid sequence: CAWTGSTDTQYF.

The J gene is TRBJ1-2, the V gene TRBV5-1, with 7 bases lining up with TRBD1. CDR3 length equals 14 residues. Trimming cost V 0 bases and J 4 bases; bases outside gene matches: 3. The germline gives CDR1 SGHRS, CDR2 YFSETQ. The CDR3 spells CASSLVAGGYGYTF. In DNA form, the CDR3 reads TGCGCCAGCAGCTTGGTGGCAGGGGGCTATGGCTACACCTTC.

The gene calls are TRBV19 and TRBJ1-5; D unclear. This CDR3 has 13 residues. The V gene's germline CDR1 is LNHDA and CDR2 SQIVND (reference sequence). The V end was cut by 11 bases, the J end by 3 bases, with 14 bases between. This CDR3 reads CASTDGNNQPQHF. As DNA, the CDR3 is TGTGCCTCTACGGACGGGAACAATCAGCCCCAGCATTTT.

This chain joins TRBV9 and TRBJ1-4; 7 nucleotides agree with TRBD1. The trim removed 0 bases at V and 8 bases at J, leaving 7 bases unmatched. CDR1 is SGDLS and CDR2 is YYNGEE in the germline V gene. This CDR3 is built from 15 residues. The CDR3 DNA sequence: TGTGCCAGCAGCGTAGGAGTACAGGGGAGCGAAAAACTGTTTTTT. It codes for CASSVGVQGSEKLFF. Full variable domain (missing parts from reference TRBV9 and TRBJ1-4): DSGVTQTPKHLITATGQRVTLRCSPRSGDLSVYWYQQSLDQGLQFLIQYYNGEERAKGNILERFSAQQFPDLHSELNLSSLELGDSALYFCASSVGVQGSEKLFFGSGTQLSVL.

The chain couples TRBV29-1 to TRBJ2-7; 9 bases fit TRBD1. There are 14 residues in the CDR3. Germline CDR1 SQVTM, CDR2 ANQGSEA. V dropped 6 bases and J dropped 6; count of bases not matched to a gene: 12. The CDR3 region is CSVPLRDRASEQYF. CDR3 DNA sequence: TGCAGCGTGCCGTTACGGGACAGGGCGTCCGAGCAGTACTTC.

The V and J genes are TRBV5-4 and TRBJ2-7, with D possibly TRBD1 on 5 matching bases. Looked up from germline, CDR1 is SGHNT and CDR2 is YYREEE (reference sequence). The CDR3 sequence is 12 residues long. Trimming stripped 3 bases from V and 3 bases from J, with 7 bases between. CDR3 in amino acids: CASSYDSYEQYF. The CDR3 region has the DNA TGTGCCAGCAGCTACGACAGCTACGAGCAGTACTTC.

This clone turned up a few times. The chain employs TRBV10-1 and TRBJ2-7; no clear D. Germline values: CDR1 WNHNN, CDR2 SYGVQD (reference sequence). The germline V and J ends were trimmed by 5 bases and 3 bases, with 11 bases remaining between them. CDR3 length equals 13 residues. The CDR3 DNA reads TGCGCCAGCAGTCGAGTCCCCGGCTACGAGCAGTACTTC. It is translated as CASSRVPGYEQYF.

The V call is TRBV15, the J call TRBJ1-1; maybe TRBD1 (6 bases). CDR1 and CDR2 from the germline V gene are LNHNV and YYDKDF (reference sequence). The CDR3 loop spans 15 amino acids. Trimming removed 1 base from V and 1 base from J, with 10 bases in between. The DNA of the CDR3 is TGTGCCACCAGCAGAGGGGGGACAAGGAACACTGAAGCTTTCTTT. Translating it yields CATSRGGTRNTEAFF.

The chain carries TRBV7-2 and TRBJ1-2; D is unclear. Germline assignment: CDR1 SGHTA and CDR2 FQGNSA. The V gene lost 1 base and the J gene lost 5 bases, with 8 bases spanning the gap. The CDR3 consists of 13 residues. In nucleotides, the CDR3 is TGTGCCAGCAGCTTAGTGGCGGGGTATGGCTACACCTTC. As protein: CASSLVAGYGYTF.

This clone was observed a few times. The chain uses TRBV3-1 (or the pseudogene TRBV3-2) and TRBJ2-7, with TRBD1 matching 7 bases. The CDR3 runs 15 residues. The ends lost 0 bases at V and 6 bases at J; junction bases unmatched: 8. From germline, CDR1 is LGHDT and CDR2 YNNKEL (reference sequence). DNA of the CDR3: TGTGCCAGCAGCCAAGATGGTGCTGCAGGGGGCGAGCAGTACTTC. This translates into CASSQDGAAGGEQYF.